Listed here is a single TCR beta chain. These data come from a study of technical replicates of blood from a few donors. The CDR3 sequence is 13 residues long. Looked up from germline, CDR1 is LGHNT and CDR2 is FRNRAP. V was trimmed by 5 bases and J by 0 bases, leaving 5 bases between them. Data came from immunoSEQ multiplex PCR; TCRdb stores just in-frame clones and leaves some out. Here the sample spans almost 85,000 clones, about 97% being singletons. Sequencing was performed on T cells isolated from PBMCs. This receptor was obtained from a human donor in good health. V and J are TRBV12-5 and TRBJ1-3; D is unclear. For the CDR3, the DNA is TGTGCTAGTGGTCCTTACTCTGGAAACACCATATATTTT. This codes for CASGPYSGNTIYF.